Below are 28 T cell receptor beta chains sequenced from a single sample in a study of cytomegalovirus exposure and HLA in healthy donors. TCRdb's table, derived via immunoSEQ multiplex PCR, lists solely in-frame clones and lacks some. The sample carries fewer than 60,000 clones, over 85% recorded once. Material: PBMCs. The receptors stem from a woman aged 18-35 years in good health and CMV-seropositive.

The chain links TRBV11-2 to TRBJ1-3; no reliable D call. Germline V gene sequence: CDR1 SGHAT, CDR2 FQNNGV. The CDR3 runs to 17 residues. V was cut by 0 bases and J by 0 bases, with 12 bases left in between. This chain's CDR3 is CASSLDLGSRSGNTIYF. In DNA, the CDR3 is TGTGCCAGCAGCTTAGATCTAGGCAGCCGCTCTGGAAACACCATATATTTT.

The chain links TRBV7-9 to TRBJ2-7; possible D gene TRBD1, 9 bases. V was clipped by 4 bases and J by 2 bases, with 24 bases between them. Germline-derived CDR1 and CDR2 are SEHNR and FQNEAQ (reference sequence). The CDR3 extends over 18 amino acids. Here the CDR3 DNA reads TGTGCCAGCAGCTCCCCCGGGACAGGGAAAGCGGGAGCCTACGAGCAGTACTTC. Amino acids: CASSSPGTGKAGAYEQYF.

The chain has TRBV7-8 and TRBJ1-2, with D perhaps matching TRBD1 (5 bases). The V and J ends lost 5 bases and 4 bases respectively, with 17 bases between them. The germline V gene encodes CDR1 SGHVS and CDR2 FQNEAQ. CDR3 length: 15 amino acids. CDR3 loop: CASSAPGPLAYGYTF. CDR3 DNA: TGTGCCAGCAGCGCTCCGGGACCACTAGCCTATGGCTACACCTTC.

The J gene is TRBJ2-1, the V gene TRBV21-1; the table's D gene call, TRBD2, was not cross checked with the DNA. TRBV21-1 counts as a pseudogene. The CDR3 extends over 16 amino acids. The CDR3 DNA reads TGTGCCAGCAGCACCCGAGCGGGAGGAAGGGACAATGAGCAGTTCTTC. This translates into CASSTRAGGRDNEQFF.

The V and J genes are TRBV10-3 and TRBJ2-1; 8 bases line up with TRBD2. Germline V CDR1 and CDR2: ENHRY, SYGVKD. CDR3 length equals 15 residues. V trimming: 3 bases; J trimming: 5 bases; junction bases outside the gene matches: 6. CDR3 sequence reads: CAISDSSGDNNEQFF. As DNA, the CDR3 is TGTGCCATCAGTGATAGTAGCGGGGATAACAATGAGCAGTTCTTC.

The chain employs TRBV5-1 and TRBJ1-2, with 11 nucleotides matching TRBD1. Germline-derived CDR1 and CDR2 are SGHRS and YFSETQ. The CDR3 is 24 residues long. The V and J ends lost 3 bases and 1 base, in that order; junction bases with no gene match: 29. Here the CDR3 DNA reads TGCGCCAGCAGCTCAAAATCGGGCTCCACTTCAAGCCGGGACAGGGGGGACTATAACTATGGCTACACCTTC. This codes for CASSSKSGSTSSRDRGDYNYGYTF.

The CDR3 reads CASSSHDRPNYGYTF. CDR3 DNA: TGTGCCAGCAGTTCCCACGACAGACCTAACTATGGCTACACCTTC. The chain links TRBV6-5 to TRBJ1-2; a weak D match, TRBD1 (5 bases). V was trimmed by 4 bases and J by 0 bases, leaving 12 bases between them. The CDR3 is made up of 15 amino acids. CDR1 is MNHEY, CDR2 SVGAGI, per germline.

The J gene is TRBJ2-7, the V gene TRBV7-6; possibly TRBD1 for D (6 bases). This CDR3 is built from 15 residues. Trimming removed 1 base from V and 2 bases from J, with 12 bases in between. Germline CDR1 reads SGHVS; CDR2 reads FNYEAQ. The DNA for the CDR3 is TGTGCCAGCAGCTTAGGCCAGGGGTTCCCCTACGAGCAGTACTTC. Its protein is CASSLGQGFPYEQYF.

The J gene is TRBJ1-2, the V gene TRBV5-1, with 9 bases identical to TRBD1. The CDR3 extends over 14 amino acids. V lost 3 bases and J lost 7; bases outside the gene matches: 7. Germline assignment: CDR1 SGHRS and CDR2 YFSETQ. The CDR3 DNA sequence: TGCGCCAGCAGCTCAACAGGGGGCTCGGTTGGCTACACCTTC. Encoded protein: CASSSTGGSVGYTF.

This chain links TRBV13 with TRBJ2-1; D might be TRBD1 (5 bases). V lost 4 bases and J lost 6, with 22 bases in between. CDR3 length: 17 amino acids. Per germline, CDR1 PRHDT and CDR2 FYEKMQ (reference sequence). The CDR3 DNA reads TGTGCCAGCAGCTCCTCCTTAGGGGTTGAGCGTCCCAATGAGCAGTTCTTC. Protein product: CASSSSLGVERPNEQFF.

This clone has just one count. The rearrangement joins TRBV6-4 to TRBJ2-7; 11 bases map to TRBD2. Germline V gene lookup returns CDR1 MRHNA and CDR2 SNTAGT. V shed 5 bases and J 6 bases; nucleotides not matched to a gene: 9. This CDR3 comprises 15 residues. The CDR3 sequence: CASSFQPGLAAEQYF. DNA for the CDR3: TGTGCCAGCAGTTTCCAACCGGGACTAGCGGCCGAGCAGTACTTC.

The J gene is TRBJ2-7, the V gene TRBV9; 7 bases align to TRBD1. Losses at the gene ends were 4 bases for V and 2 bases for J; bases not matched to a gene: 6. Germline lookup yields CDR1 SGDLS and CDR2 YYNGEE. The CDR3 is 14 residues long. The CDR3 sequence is CASSFRTGPYEQYF. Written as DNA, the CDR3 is TGTGCCAGCAGCTTCCGGACAGGCCCCTACGAGCAGTACTTC.

CDR3 sequence: CASSIQGADEKLFF. CDR3 DNA sequence: TGTGCCAGTAGTATACAGGGGGCGGATGAAAAACTGTTTTTT. The chain carries TRBV19 and TRBJ1-4; TRBD1 matches 8 bases. In germline, CDR1 is LNHDA, CDR2 SQIVND (reference sequence). V trimming: 2 bases; J trimming: 6 bases; junction bases outside the gene matches: 2. The CDR3 spans 14 residues.

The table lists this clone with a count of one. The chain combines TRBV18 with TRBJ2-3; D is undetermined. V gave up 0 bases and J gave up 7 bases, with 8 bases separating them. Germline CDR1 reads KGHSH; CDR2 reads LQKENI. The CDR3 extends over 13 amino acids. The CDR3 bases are TGTGCCAGCTCACCACCGTTCGACAATACGCAGTATTTT. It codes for CASSPPFDNTQYF.

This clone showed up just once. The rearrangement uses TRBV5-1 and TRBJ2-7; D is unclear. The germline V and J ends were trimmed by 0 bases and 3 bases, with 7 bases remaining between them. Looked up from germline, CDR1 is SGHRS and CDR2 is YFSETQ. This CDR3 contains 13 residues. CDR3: CASSLDPGYEQYF. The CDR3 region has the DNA TGCGCCAGCAGCTTGGACCCGGGCTACGAGCAGTACTTC. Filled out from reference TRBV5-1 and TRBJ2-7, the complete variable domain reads KAGVTQTPRYLIKTRGQQVTLSCSPISGHRSVSWYQQTPGQGLQFLFEYFSETQRNKGNFPGRFSGRQFSNSRSEMNVSTLELGDSALYLCASSLDPGYEQYFGPGTRLTVT.

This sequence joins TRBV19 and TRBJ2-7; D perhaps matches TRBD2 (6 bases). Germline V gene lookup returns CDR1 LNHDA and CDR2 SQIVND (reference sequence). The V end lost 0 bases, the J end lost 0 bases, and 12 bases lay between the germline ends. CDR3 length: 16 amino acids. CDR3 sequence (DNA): TGTGCCAGTAGTATAGAGGGCGGGGAAAGCTCCTACGAGCAGTACTTC. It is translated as CASSIEGGESSYEQYF.

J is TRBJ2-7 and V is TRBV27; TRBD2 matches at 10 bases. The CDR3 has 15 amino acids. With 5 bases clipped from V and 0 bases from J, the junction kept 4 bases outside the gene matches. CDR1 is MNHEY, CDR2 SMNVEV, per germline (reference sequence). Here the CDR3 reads CASSQTSGRSYEQYF. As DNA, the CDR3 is TGTGCCAGCAGTCAGACTAGCGGGCGCTCCTACGAGCAGTACTTC.

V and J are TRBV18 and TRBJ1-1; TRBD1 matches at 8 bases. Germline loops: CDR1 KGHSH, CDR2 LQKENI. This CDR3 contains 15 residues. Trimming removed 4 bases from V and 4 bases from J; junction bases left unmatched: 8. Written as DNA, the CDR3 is TGTGCCAGCTCACGAATTGACACAGGGGGCACTGAAGCTTTCTTT. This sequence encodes CASSRIDTGGTEAFF.

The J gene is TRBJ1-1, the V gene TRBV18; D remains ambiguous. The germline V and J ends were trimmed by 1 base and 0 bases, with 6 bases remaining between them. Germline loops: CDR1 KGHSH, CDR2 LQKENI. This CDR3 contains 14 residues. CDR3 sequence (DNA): TGTGCCAGCTCACCACAGGACTTGAACACTGAAGCTTTCTTT. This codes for CASSPQDLNTEAFF.

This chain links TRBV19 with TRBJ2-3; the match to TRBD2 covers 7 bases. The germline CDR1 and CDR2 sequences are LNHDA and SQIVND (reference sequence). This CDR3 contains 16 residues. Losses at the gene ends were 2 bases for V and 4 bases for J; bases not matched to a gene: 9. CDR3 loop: CASSIPAGEGADTQYF. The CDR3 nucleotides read TGTGCCAGTAGTATACCGGCGGGAGAAGGGGCAGATACGCAGTATTTT.

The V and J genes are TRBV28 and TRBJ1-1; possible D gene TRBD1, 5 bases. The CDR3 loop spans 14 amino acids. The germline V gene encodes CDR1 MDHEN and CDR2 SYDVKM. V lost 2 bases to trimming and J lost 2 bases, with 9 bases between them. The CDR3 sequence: CASSLGGGNTEAFF. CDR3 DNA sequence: TGTGCCAGCAGTTTAGGGGGGGGTAACACTGAAGCTTTCTTT.

Written as DNA, the CDR3 is TGCGCCAGCAGCTTGGGGGACAGGGACTATGGCTACACCTTC. Translation: CASSLGDRDYGYTF. This chain links TRBV5-1 with TRBJ1-2; 9 bases map to TRBD1. Per germline, CDR1 SGHRS and CDR2 YFSETQ. Losses at the gene ends were 0 bases for V and 3 bases for J; bases not matched to a gene: 0. The CDR3 is 14 residues long.

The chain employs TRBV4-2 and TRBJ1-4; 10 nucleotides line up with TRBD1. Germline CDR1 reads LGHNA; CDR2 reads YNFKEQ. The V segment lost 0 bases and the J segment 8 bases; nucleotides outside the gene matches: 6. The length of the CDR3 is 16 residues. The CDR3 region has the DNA TGTGCCAGCAGCCAAGACCTGGGACAGGGGAACGAAAAACTGTTTTTT. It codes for CASSQDLGQGNEKLFF.

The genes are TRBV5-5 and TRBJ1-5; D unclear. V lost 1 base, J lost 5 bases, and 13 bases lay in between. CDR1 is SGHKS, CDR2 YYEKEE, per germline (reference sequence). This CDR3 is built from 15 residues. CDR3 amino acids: CASSLSGRSDQPQHF. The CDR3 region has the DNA TGTGCCAGCAGCTTGTCGGGGAGATCAGATCAGCCCCAGCATTTT.

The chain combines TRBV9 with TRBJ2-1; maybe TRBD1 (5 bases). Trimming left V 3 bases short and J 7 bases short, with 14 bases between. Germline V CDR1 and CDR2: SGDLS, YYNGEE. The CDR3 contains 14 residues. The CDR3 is CASSGGPLGNEQFF. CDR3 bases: TGTGCCAGCAGCGGGGGCCCTCTAGGAAATGAGCAGTTCTTC.

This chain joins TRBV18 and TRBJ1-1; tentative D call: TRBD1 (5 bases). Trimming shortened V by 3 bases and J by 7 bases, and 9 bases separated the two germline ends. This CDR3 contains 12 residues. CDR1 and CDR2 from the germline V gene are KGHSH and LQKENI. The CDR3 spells CASSPKQGEAFF. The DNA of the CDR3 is TGTGCCAGCTCACCGAAGCAGGGTGAAGCTTTCTTT.

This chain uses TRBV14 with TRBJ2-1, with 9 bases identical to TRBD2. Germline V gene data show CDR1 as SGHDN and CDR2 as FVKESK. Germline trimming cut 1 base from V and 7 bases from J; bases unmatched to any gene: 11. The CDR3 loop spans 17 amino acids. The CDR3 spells CASSQGGRLAVLNEQFF. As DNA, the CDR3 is TGTGCCAGCAGCCAAGGCGGAAGACTAGCGGTCTTGAATGAGCAGTTCTTC.

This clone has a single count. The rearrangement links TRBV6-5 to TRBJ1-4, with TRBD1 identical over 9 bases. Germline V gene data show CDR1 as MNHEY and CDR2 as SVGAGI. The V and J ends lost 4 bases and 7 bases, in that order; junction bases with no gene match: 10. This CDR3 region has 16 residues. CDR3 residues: CASSFGQGRGVEKLFF. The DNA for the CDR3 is TGTGCCAGCAGTTTCGGACAGGGGAGAGGGGTTGAAAAACTGTTTTTT.